Below are 15 T cell receptor beta chains sequenced from a single sample in a study of blood T cell repertoires in COVID-19. Sequenced by immunoSEQ multiplex PCR; TCRdb stores in-frame clones only, minus some. The data show roughly 380,000 clones, about 88% seen once. Sequenced: PBMCs or T cells enriched from blood (not recorded which). Source of these receptors: a woman in her 30s who had been exposed to COVID-19.

V and J are TRBV27 and TRBJ2-7, with 8 bases aligning to TRBD1. The CDR3 is made up of 16 amino acids. The V segment lost 6 bases and the J segment 7 bases; nucleotides outside the gene matches: 17. CDR1 is MNHEY, CDR2 SMNVEV, per germline (reference sequence). CDR3 protein: CASSPLTSTGVGEQYF. The CDR3 DNA follows: TGTGCCAGCAGCCCCCTAACCTCGACAGGGGTGGGAGAGCAGTACTTC.

The chain joins TRBV10-1 to TRBJ1-3; D not resolved. Germline CDR1 is WNHNN and CDR2 is SYGVQD (reference sequence). This CDR3 contains 12 residues. Trimming removed 3 bases from V and 4 bases from J, with 4 bases in between. In DNA form, the CDR3 reads TGCGCCAGCAGTGAATCAGGAAACACCATATATTTT. Translating it yields CASSESGNTIYF.

The CDR3 sequence: CASSYAARRDEQFF. CDR3 bases: TGTGCCAGCAGTTACGCAGCCAGGCGCGATGAGCAGTTCTTC. The chain joins TRBV6-5 to TRBJ2-1; D call uncertain. CDR1 is MNHEY, CDR2 SVGAGI, per germline. The CDR3 covers 14 residues. V was shortened by 2 bases and J by 8 bases, with 13 bases between the two germline ends.

The chain employs TRBV5-6 and TRBJ1-2; D gene ambiguous. Trimming removed 3 bases from V and 1 base from J, with 13 bases in between. The CDR3 sequence is 15 residues long. Germline V gene lookup returns CDR1 SGHDT and CDR2 YYEEEE. CDR3 in amino acids: CASSSRGVINYGYTF. CDR3 sequence (DNA): TGTGCCAGCAGCTCCCGCGGGGTCATTAACTATGGCTACACCTTC.

The chain has TRBV5-6 and TRBJ2-7; D gene uncertain. From germline, CDR1 is SGHDT and CDR2 YYEEEE. V was clipped by 4 bases and J by 0 bases, with 11 bases between them. The length of the CDR3 is 14 residues. The CDR3 region is CASSPRLGSYEQYF. CDR3 nucleotide sequence: TGTGCCAGCAGCCCCCGACTGGGCTCCTACGAGCAGTACTTC.

Worth noting for this clone: At one end, the junction sequence differs from germline, possibly due to a read error. This chain links TRBV9 with TRBJ2-3, with 7 bases identical to TRBD1. Germline V gene sequence: CDR1 SGDLS, CDR2 YYNGEE. The CDR3 consists of 14 residues. The CDR3: CASSVTRGTDTQYF. CDR3 sequence (DNA): TGTGCCAGCAGCGTAACCAGGGGGACAGATACGCAGTACTTT. Full variable domain (outside the CDR3, taken from reference TRBV9 and TRBJ2-3): DSGVTQTPKHLITATGQRVTLRCSPRSGDLSVYWYQQSLDQGLQFLIQYYNGEERAKGNILERFSAQQFPDLHSELNLSSLELGDSALYFCASSVTRGTDTQYFGPGTRLTVL.

V usage is TRBV10-1 and J usage is TRBJ2-1; D may be TRBD1 (6 bases). Germline V gives CDR1 WNHNN, CDR2 SYGVQD (reference sequence). CDR3 length equals 13 residues. Trimming removed 8 bases at V and 8 bases at J, with 16 bases between. As DNA, the CDR3 is TGCGCCAGCCAGACAGGATTTGGCGATGAGCAGTTCTTC. Its protein product is CASQTGFGDEQFF.

The V gene is TRBV9, the J gene TRBJ1-2; the D is unclear. The CDR3 totals 11 residues. Germline V gives CDR1 SGDLS, CDR2 YYNGEE. Between the trimmed V and J ends, which lost 5 bases and 5 bases, there was a span of 7 bases. The CDR3 nucleotides read TGTGCCAGCAGTGGGAGATATGGCTACACCTTC. Translation: CASSGRYGYTF.

This CDR3 reads CASSPAQGNIQYF. CDR3 coding DNA: TGTGCCAGCTCACCGGCACAGGGAAACATTCAGTACTTC. This chain uses TRBV18 with TRBJ2-4; D may be TRBD1 (6 bases). V lost 3 bases and J lost 6, with 9 bases in between. The germline V gene has CDR1 KGHSH and CDR2 LQKENI. The CDR3 spans 13 residues. Complete variable domain (other parts from reference TRBV18 and TRBJ2-4): NAGVMQNPRHLVRRRGQEARLRCSPMKGHSHVYWYRQLPEEGLKFMVYLQKENIIDESGMPKERFSAEFPKEGPSILRIQQVVRGDSAAYFCASSPAQGNIQYFGAGTRLSVL.

The rearrangement uses TRBV18 and TRBJ2-3; 11 bases are shared with TRBD2. Losses at the gene ends were 3 bases for V and 2 bases for J; bases not matched to a gene: 4. Germline V gene sequence: CDR1 KGHSH, CDR2 LQKENI. This CDR3 comprises 16 residues. The CDR3 sequence: CASSPLAGGTTDTQYF. As DNA, the CDR3 is TGTGCCAGCTCACCTTTAGCGGGAGGGACCACAGATACGCAGTATTTT.

The rearrangement links TRBV5-6 to TRBJ1-3; D not certain. The germline CDR1 and CDR2 sequences are SGHDT and YYEEEE. The CDR3 is 16 amino acids. V dropped 0 bases and J dropped 1 base, with 11 bases sitting between them. CDR3 bases: TGTGCCAGCAGCTTGGAAGGAGGCGGATCTGGAAACACCATATATTTT. As protein: CASSLEGGGSGNTIYF.

CDR3 amino acids: CASSYDSWAFF. DNA of the CDR3: TGTGCCAGCAGCTATGACAGCTGGGCTTTCTTT. This chain uses TRBV11-2 with TRBJ1-1; D might be TRBD1 (5 bases). Germline CDR1 SGHAT, CDR2 FQNNGV. The V end was cut by 4 bases, the J end by 11 bases, with 11 bases between. The CDR3 contains 11 residues.

The chain has TRBV10-3 and TRBJ2-1, with 8 bases identical to TRBD2. There are 16 residues in the CDR3. The J segment lost 4 bases and the V segment lost 0 bases, leaving 5 bases of the junction unmatched. Germline lookup yields CDR1 ENHRY and CDR2 SYGVKD. The CDR3 DNA reads TGTGCCATCAGTGAGTCCGCGGGAGGTACTTACAATGAGCAGTTCTTC. Protein sequence: CAISESAGGTYNEQFF.

This chain links TRBV19 with TRBJ1-6; D might be TRBD1 (5 bases). V dropped 3 bases and J dropped 8 bases, with 14 bases sitting between them. The germline V gene has CDR1 LNHDA and CDR2 SQIVND (reference sequence). The CDR3 totals 15 residues. This CDR3 reads CASSMLAQGDSPLHF. In DNA form, the CDR3 reads TGTGCCAGTAGTATGTTGGCGCAGGGTGATTCACCCCTCCACTTT.

V gene TRBV27 combines with J gene TRBJ1-2; tentative D call: TRBD1 (6 bases). Per germline, CDR1 MNHEY and CDR2 SMNVEV (reference sequence). The CDR3 covers 14 residues. Trimming took 5 bases from V and 4 from J, leaving 14 bases between them. The CDR3 loop is CASSTGIPTYGYTF. In DNA, the CDR3 is TGTGCCAGCAGTACAGGGATCCCTACCTATGGCTACACCTTC.